Listed here are 14 T cell receptor beta chains from one sample, sequenced in a study of shared clonotypes between healthy human individuals. Only in-frame clones appear in the TCRdb table, and some are missing; sequencing was by immunoSEQ multiplex PCR. The table has more than 850,000 clones, approximately 80% seen once; the top ten hold approximately 0.5%. What was sequenced was memory CD4+ T cells from PBMCs. Subset denoted: CD45RA-negative fraction. Receptors originate from a man younger than 30 in good health. Some clones in this sample may be carry-over from other donors' samples.

The rearrangement links TRBV28 to TRBJ1-2, with TRBD1 matching over 8 bases. The CDR3 consists of 13 residues. V trimming: 2 bases; J trimming: 8 bases; junction bases outside the gene matches: 4. Germline CDR1 and CDR2: MDHEN and SYDVKM. The CDR3 region is CASSLGTGRGYTF. CDR3 nucleotide sequence: TGTGCCAGCAGTTTAGGGACAGGCCGCGGCTACACCTTC.

This clone was picked up one time. The chain couples TRBV19 to TRBJ2-3, with D possibly called TRBD1 or TRBD2 (5 bases each). The CDR3 loop spans 14 amino acids. Trimming stripped 5 bases from V and 4 bases from J, with 13 bases between. CDR1 LNHDA and CDR2 SQIVND come from the germline V gene (reference sequence). CDR3 protein: CASSQGTGSDTQYF. CDR3 DNA sequence: TGTGCCAGTAGTCAAGGGACCGGTTCAGATACGCAGTATTTT.

Concerning this clone: Other DNA sequences from this sample encode an identical CDR3 as well. The chain has TRBV5-1 and TRBJ2-7; 11 bases line up with TRBD2. V was pared by 4 bases and J by 1 base, with 4 bases of the junction left unmatched. This CDR3 contains 15 residues. Germline V CDR1 and CDR2: SGHRS, YFSETQ. Written as DNA, the CDR3 is TGCGCCAGCAGCCTTGGGACTAGCGGATCCTACGAGCAGTACTTC. It encodes CASSLGTSGSYEQYF.

V usage is TRBV28 and J usage is TRBJ2-7; 10 nucleotides match TRBD1. V lost 8 bases to trimming and J lost 5 bases; unmatched junction nucleotides: 6. CDR3 length: 13 residues. Germline CDR1 MDHEN, CDR2 SYDVKM. This CDR3 is CASQAGTGDEQYF. The CDR3 bases are TGTGCCAGCCAGGCCGGGACAGGGGACGAGCAGTACTTC. Using reference TRBV28 and TRBJ2-7 for the parts outside the CDR3, the full variable domain is DVKVTQSSRYLVKRTGEKVFLECVQDMDHENMFWYRQDPGLGLRLIYFSYDVKMKEKGDIPEGYSVSREKKERFSLILESASTNQTSMYLCASQAGTGDEQYFGPGTRLTVT.

This clone has more than one count but fewer than ten. The chain recombines TRBV6-5 with TRBJ1-5; a weak D match, TRBD1 (6 bases). Per the germline V gene, CDR1 is MNHEY and CDR2 is SVGAGI. The CDR3 is 14 residues long. Trimming cost V 5 bases and J 7 bases, with 15 bases left between them. CDR3 bases: TGTGCCAGCAGTCCCCCGGGGGCGGGCCAGCCCCAGCATTTT. Protein: CASSPPGAGQPQHF.

This clone has more than one count but fewer than ten. The chain has TRBV4-3 and TRBJ1-2; D call uncertain. V dropped 4 bases and J dropped 3 bases, with 12 bases sitting between them. CDR3 length: 14 amino acids. CDR1 is LGHNA, CDR2 YSLEER, per germline. CDR3 DNA: TGCGCCAGCAGCCCCCAGGCTGGGGACTATGGCTACACCTTC. Amino acids: CASSPQAGDYGYTF.

CDR3 loop: CASSPRLSGNIQYF. In nucleotides, the CDR3 is TGTGCCAGCAGCCCGCGCTTATCGGGAAACATTCAGTACTTC. This chain uses TRBV5-4 with TRBJ2-4, with D uncertain. V dropped 4 bases and J dropped 6 bases, with 14 bases sitting between them. The CDR3 sequence is 14 residues long. Germline V gives CDR1 SGHNT, CDR2 YYREEE (reference sequence).

The chain recombines TRBV11-3 with TRBJ2-3, with 12 bases identical to TRBD2. Germline assignment: CDR1 SGHNT and CDR2 YENEEA. The CDR3 is 15 residues long. V was clipped by 7 bases and J by 3 bases; unmatched bases: 5. The CDR3 bases are TGTGCCAGCACCGCTAGCGGGAGGGCAACAGATACGCAGTATTTT. Its protein product is CASTASGRATDTQYF.

CDR3 nucleotides: TGTGCCAGCACACCCCCGGGACTAGCGGGAGCGGCAGGGAGGCAGTATTTT. As protein: CASTPPGLAGAAGRQYF. The chain joins TRBV19 to TRBJ2-3; 14 positions agree with TRBD2. The germline V gene has CDR1 LNHDA and CDR2 SQIVND (reference sequence). V was clipped by 9 bases and J by 11 bases; unmatched bases: 19. This CDR3 is built from 17 residues.

This sequence joins TRBV28 and TRBJ2-7, with 7 bases identical to TRBD2. CDR3 size: 16 residues. Germline lookup yields CDR1 MDHEN and CDR2 SYDVKM. V was clipped by 2 bases and J by 0 bases; unmatched bases: 7. The CDR3 DNA is TGTGCCAGCAGTTTAGTCGCGGGACTACTCTCCTACGAGCAGTACTTC. This gives the protein CASSLVAGLLSYEQYF.

A few counts support this clone. The rearrangement links TRBV7-3 to TRBJ2-1; D gene ambiguous. This CDR3 spans 14 amino acids. CDR1 is SGHTA, CDR2 FQGTGA, per germline. The V and J ends lost 3 bases and 7 bases respectively, with 13 bases between them. CDR3 in amino acids: CASSFSLNGNEQFF. The CDR3 DNA follows: TGTGCCAGCAGCTTCAGCCTGAATGGGAATGAGCAGTTCTTC.

The chain carries TRBV5-1 and TRBJ2-5; 12 nucleotides agree with TRBD2. Germline CDR1 SGHRS, CDR2 YFSETQ. J was trimmed by 0 bases and V by 2 bases; bases with no gene match: 2. CDR3 length: 16 residues. The CDR3 sequence: CASSFGTSGYQETQYF. The CDR3, as DNA: TGCGCCAGCAGCTTTGGGACTAGCGGGTACCAAGAGACCCAGTACTTC.

This sequence joins TRBV2 and TRBJ2-1, with 10 positions matching TRBD1. CDR1 is SNHLY, CDR2 FYNNEI, per germline. The CDR3 covers 14 residues. V lost 8 bases to trimming and J lost 4 bases; unmatched junction nucleotides: 5. The CDR3 DNA sequence: TGTGCCAGCGTCGACAGGGGGCCGTACAATGAGCAGTTCTTC. Its protein is CASVDRGPYNEQFF.

In its sample, this clone was seen once. V usage is TRBV20-1 and J usage is TRBJ2-3, with D unclear. Per germline, CDR1 DFQATT and CDR2 SNEGSKA (reference sequence). V shed 4 bases and J shed 6 bases, with 8 bases lying between them. The CDR3 has 11 residues. CDR3 in DNA: TGCAGTGCTACGGTTGGGGATACGCAGTATTTT. This codes for CSATVGDTQYF.